This entry features one T cell receptor beta chain sequence. The data were obtained in a study of blood T cell repertoires in COVID-19. J gave up 0 bases and V 5 bases, and 3 bases lay outside the gene matches. Germline CDR1 is MNHEY and CDR2 is SMNVEV (reference sequence). The CDR3 spans 14 residues. Produced via immunoSEQ multiplex PCR; TCRdb's table is partial and in-frame only. The table lists about 250,000 clones, about 82% of them singletons. During active infection, Seattle patients enrolled and were then monitored through disease. The clonotype comes from a woman of 80 years or more with COVID-19, enrolled during active disease. The rearrangement joins TRBV27 to TRBJ1-2; 7 nucleotides line up with TRBD1. The sample comprised peripheral blood. The CDR3 DNA is TGTGCCAGCAGTCTCAGGGGGGCTAACTATGGCTACACCTTC. It specifies CASSLRGANYGYTF.